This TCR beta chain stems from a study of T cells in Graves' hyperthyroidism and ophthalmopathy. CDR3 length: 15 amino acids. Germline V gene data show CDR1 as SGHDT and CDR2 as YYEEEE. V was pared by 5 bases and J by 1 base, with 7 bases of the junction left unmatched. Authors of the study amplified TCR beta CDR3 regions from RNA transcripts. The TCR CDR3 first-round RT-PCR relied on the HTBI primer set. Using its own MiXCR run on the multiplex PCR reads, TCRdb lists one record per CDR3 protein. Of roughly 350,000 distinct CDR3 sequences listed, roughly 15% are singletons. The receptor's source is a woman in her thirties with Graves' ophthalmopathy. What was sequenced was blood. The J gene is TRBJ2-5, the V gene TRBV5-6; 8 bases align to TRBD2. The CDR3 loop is CASSAKTSAQETQYF. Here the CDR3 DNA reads TGTGCCAGCAGTGCAAAGACTAGCGCCCAAGAGACCCAGTACTTC.